Each of the 20 T cell receptor beta chains below was sequenced from the same sample in a study of beta chain features in type 1 diabetes. All of the isolated RNA was reverse transcribed, so expressed TCRB transcripts were sequenced. The repertoire was sequenced with immunoSEQ multiplex PCR; TCRdb's copy has only in-frame clones and lacks some. The sample yields nearly 250,000 clones, about 63% seen once. The material sequenced was naive CD4+ T cells from blood. Receptors were obtained from a young man in good health.

This chain connects TRBV11-2 to TRBJ2-3; 7 positions agree with TRBD1. CDR1 is SGHAT, CDR2 FQNNGV, per germline. CDR3 length: 19 amino acids. Losses at the gene ends were 0 bases for V and 4 bases for J; bases not matched to a gene: 16. CDR3 residues: CASSLERGPQRSHPDTQYF. The CDR3 DNA reads as TGTGCCAGCAGCTTAGAGAGGGGGCCCCAGCGGTCCCACCCAGATACGCAGTATTTT.

V gene TRBV5-1 combines with J gene TRBJ2-4; 8 bases map to TRBD1. The CDR3 is 15 residues long. Germline lookup yields CDR1 SGHRS and CDR2 YFSETQ. Trimming removed 3 bases from V and 0 bases from J; junction bases left unmatched: 2. CDR3 DNA: TGCGCCAGCAGCTCAGGACAGGGAGCCAAAAACATTCAGTACTTC. Its translation is CASSSGQGAKNIQYF.

This chain joins TRBV28 and TRBJ2-1; D unresolved. V lost 6 bases and J 7 bases, leaving 16 bases between the germline ends. Germline V gene sequence: CDR1 MDHEN, CDR2 SYDVKM. There are 14 residues in the CDR3. Here the CDR3 DNA reads TGTGCCAGCAGATCCGACCAAAGGGTGAATGAGCAGTTCTTC. Translating it yields CASRSDQRVNEQFF.

The rearrangement uses TRBV18 and TRBJ2-4; TRBD2 matches 9 bases. The CDR3 runs to 16 residues. Losses at the gene ends were 1 base for V and 5 bases for J; bases not matched to a gene: 6. Germline CDR1 reads KGHSH; CDR2 reads LQKENI. CDR3 sequence: CASSPLASGMENIQYF. As DNA, the CDR3 is TGTGCCAGCTCACCACTGGCTAGCGGGATGGAAAACATTCAGTACTTC.

The gene calls are TRBV5-6 and TRBJ2-1; D is unclear. V lost 1 base, J lost 10 bases, and 15 bases lay in between. Germline V CDR1 and CDR2: SGHDT, YYEEEE. This CDR3 region has 14 residues. The CDR3 reads CASSLSPQSREQFF. In DNA form, the CDR3 reads TGTGCCAGCAGCTTGAGTCCCCAAAGCCGCGAGCAGTTCTTC.

J is TRBJ2-3 and V is TRBV7-9; D is possibly TRBD2 (6 bases). The CDR3 spans 17 residues. Trimming took off 6 bases at V and 4 bases at J, with 23 bases between the two ends. The germline V gene encodes CDR1 SEHNR and CDR2 FQNEAQ (reference sequence). The CDR3 loop is CASSYRASVTNADTQYF. The CDR3 DNA is TGTGCCAGCAGTTATCGGGCTAGCGTCACTAATGCAGATACGCAGTATTTT.

This clone was counted a few times. The chain combines TRBV30 with TRBJ2-5, with TRBD2 identical over 7 bases. V lost 0 bases to trimming and J lost 9 bases; unmatched junction nucleotides: 13. The CDR3 contains 15 residues. The germline CDR1 and CDR2 sequences are GTSNPN and SVGIG (reference sequence). This CDR3 is CAWSVGPQVGRAQYF. The CDR3 bases are TGTGCCTGGAGTGTAGGGCCGCAGGTTGGGAGGGCCCAGTACTTC.

The J gene is TRBJ2-5, the V gene TRBV20-1; a possible D gene is TRBD2 (5 bases). The CDR3 has 11 amino acids. V lost 6 bases and J lost 10, with 15 bases in between. The germline CDR1 and CDR2 sequences are DFQATT and SNEGSKA (reference sequence). CDR3 loop: CSAAREEGQYF. CDR3 nucleotide sequence: TGCAGTGCGGCACGCGAAGAGGGCCAGTACTTC.

The chain has TRBV4-3 and TRBJ2-6; a possible D gene is TRBD2 (5 bases). CDR3 length: 19 amino acids. Trimming stripped 3 bases from V and 0 bases from J, with 18 bases between. CDR1 and CDR2 from the germline V gene are LGHNA and YSLEER. As DNA, the CDR3 is TGCGCCAGCAGCCACGCTACCGGAGGCACTCTCTCTGGGGCCAACGTCCTGACTTTC. Amino acid sequence: CASSHATGGTLSGANVLTF.

This clone was found a few times. This chain links TRBV2 with TRBJ2-1; TRBD2 matches at 8 bases. CDR1 is SNHLY, CDR2 FYNNEI, per germline. This CDR3 has 14 residues. The junction had 7 bases not matched to a gene; V was cut back by 7 bases and J by 5 bases. The CDR3 bases are TGTGCCAGCAACCAACTAGCGGTTAACAATGAGCAGTTCTTC. It codes for CASNQLAVNNEQFF.

V and J are TRBV27 and TRBJ2-7; the D gene is possibly TRBD1 (6 bases). Trimming took 0 bases from V and 6 from J, leaving 12 bases between them. CDR1 and CDR2 from the germline V gene are MNHEY and SMNVEV (reference sequence). The CDR3 extends over 14 amino acids. As DNA, the CDR3 is TGTGCCAGCAGTTTATCGGTGCAGGGGCGCGAGCAGTACTTC. Protein sequence: CASSLSVQGREQYF.

This chain joins TRBV30 and TRBJ1-1; D ambiguous. There are 12 residues in the CDR3. V was cut by 3 bases and J by 1 base, with 6 bases left in between. Germline V CDR1 and CDR2: GTSNPN, SVGIG (reference sequence). The CDR3 sequence is CAWSLQNTEAFF. DNA for the CDR3: TGTGCCTGGAGCCTACAGAACACTGAAGCTTTCTTT.

V usage is TRBV30 and J usage is TRBJ1-2; 7 bases are a match to TRBD1. Germline CDR1 GTSNPN, CDR2 SVGIG (reference sequence). The V segment lost 6 bases and the J segment 0 bases; nucleotides outside the gene matches: 4. The CDR3 has 13 residues. The CDR3 DNA reads TGTGCCTGTACAGGGGCCCCTAACTATGGCTACACCTTC. Encoded protein: CACTGAPNYGYTF.

The V and J genes are TRBV9 and TRBJ2-5; 10 bases line up with TRBD2. J gave up 1 base and V 0 bases, and 3 bases lay outside the gene matches. Germline CDR1 is SGDLS and CDR2 is YYNGEE. This CDR3 contains 16 residues. CDR3 bases: TGTGCCAGCAGCGTAGGAGGGACTAGCGCCCAAGAGACCCAGTACTTC. This encodes CASSVGGTSAQETQYF.

The table lists this clone with a few counts. The V and J genes are TRBV6-6 and TRBJ2-7; D might be TRBD1 (6 bases). Trimming removed 9 bases at V and 0 bases at J, with 9 bases between. Per germline, CDR1 MNHNY and CDR2 SVGAGI (reference sequence). This CDR3 region has 12 residues. CDR3 region: CASYRVSYEQYF. In DNA, the CDR3 is TGTGCCAGTTACAGGGTCTCCTACGAGCAGTACTTC.

The V gene is TRBV14, the J gene TRBJ2-3; D might be TRBD2 (6 bases). Germline V gene sequence: CDR1 SGHDN, CDR2 FVKESK. This CDR3 has 14 residues. The germline V and J ends were trimmed by 0 bases and 9 bases, with 13 bases remaining between them. The CDR3 is CASSQDGRSSTQYF. The CDR3 region has the DNA TGTGCCAGCAGCCAAGATGGGAGGAGCTCCACGCAGTATTTT.

The rearrangement links TRBV25-1 to TRBJ2-5; D is uncertain. The germline V gene encodes CDR1 MGHDK and CDR2 SYGVNS. V lost 1 base and J lost 5, with 11 bases in between. This CDR3 contains 14 residues. The CDR3 DNA sequence: TGTGCCAGCAGTGAATTAGGCCCGAGTGAGACCCAGTACTTC. Amino acids: CASSELGPSETQYF. The whole variable domain, remainder taken from reference TRBV25-1 and TRBJ2-5, is EADIYQTPRYLVIGTGKKITLECSQTMGHDKMYWYQQDPGMELHLIHYSYGVNSTEKGDLSSESTVSRIRTEHFPLTLESARPSHTSQYLCASSELGPSETQYFGPGTRLLVL.

V and J are TRBV10-3 and TRBJ2-7; D unresolved. The CDR3 sequence is 15 residues long. Germline V gene lookup returns CDR1 ENHRY and CDR2 SYGVKD. The V end was cut by 4 bases, the J end by 1 base, with 14 bases between. CDR3 coding DNA: TGTGCCATCAGTGGAACGTCCGTCCCTTCCTACGAGCAGTACTTC. Translated: CAISGTSVPSYEQYF.

A note on this clone: Other DNA sequences in this specimen translate into the identical CDR3. The rearrangement uses TRBV15 and TRBJ2-5; D gene unclear. The CDR3 length is 13 residues. Trimming took off 1 base at V and 4 bases at J, with 7 bases between the two ends. Germline assignment: CDR1 LNHNV and CDR2 YYDKDF (reference sequence). The CDR3 reads CATSRGIGETQYF. CDR3 sequence (DNA): TGTGCCACCAGCAGAGGGATCGGAGAGACCCAGTACTTC. The variable domain in full, completed from reference TRBV15 and TRBJ2-5, reads DAMVIQNPRYQVTQFGKPVTLSCSQTLNHNVMYWYQQKSSQAPKLLFHYYDKDFNNEADTPDNFQSRRPNTSFCFLDIRSPGLGDTAMYLCATSRGIGETQYFGPGTRLLVL.

This chain joins TRBV28 and TRBJ2-1, with a weak D call TRBD2 (6 bases). Trimming shortened V by 5 bases and J by 4 bases, and 27 bases separated the two germline ends. The CDR3 spans 19 residues. Germline CDR1 MDHEN, CDR2 SYDVKM. DNA for the CDR3: TGTGCCAGCAGTCTCAGAAGCGGGCTCCTTATCGGGTTATACAATGAGCAGTTCTTC. This codes for CASSLRSGLLIGLYNEQFF. The whole variable domain, remainder taken from reference TRBV28 and TRBJ2-1, is DVKVTQSSRYLVKRTGEKVFLECVQDMDHENMFWYRQDPGLGLRLIYFSYDVKMKEKGDIPEGYSVSREKKERFSLILESASTNQTSMYLCASSLRSGLLIGLYNEQFFGPGTRLTVL.